Below, 29 T cell receptor beta chains from the same sample are listed, as sequenced in a study of blood T cell repertoires in COVID-19. Sequenced by immunoSEQ multiplex PCR; TCRdb stores in-frame clones only, minus some. The repertoire consists of around 160,000 clones, with around 82% occurring once and the leading ten covering about an eighth. Sequencing was done on a sample of peripheral blood. Source of these receptors: a man in his fifties or sixties with active or convalescent COVID-19.

The chain recombines TRBV5-1 with TRBJ2-7, with TRBD2 matching over 7 bases. V trimming: 7 bases; J trimming: 0 bases; junction bases outside the gene matches: 10. The CDR3 is made up of 15 amino acids. Germline V gene sequence: CDR1 SGHRS, CDR2 YFSETQ. CDR3 in DNA: TGCGCCAGCTCCCATTCGGGGGGAGGCTCCTACGAGCAGTACTTC. Protein product: CASSHSGGGSYEQYF.

J is TRBJ2-3 and V is TRBV4-3, with D perhaps matching TRBD2 (5 bases). This CDR3 is built from 15 residues. Germline assignment: CDR1 LGHNA and CDR2 YSLEER. The V end lost 1 base, the J end lost 6 bases, and 14 bases lay between the germline ends. The CDR3 DNA sequence: TGCGCCAGCAGCCAAGTAGGACTCGGACGGGATACGCAGTATTTT. Protein sequence: CASSQVGLGRDTQYF.

V and J are TRBV5-1 and TRBJ2-1, with D perhaps TRBD2 (5 bases). V was trimmed by 4 bases and J by 7 bases, leaving 9 bases between them. Germline assignment: CDR1 SGHRS and CDR2 YFSETQ. The CDR3 spans 12 residues. Written as DNA, the CDR3 is TGCGCCAGCAGCCTTTTAGCGAATGAGCAGTTCTTC. It yields the protein CASSLLANEQFF.

V is TRBV28 and J is TRBJ2-3, with D perhaps TRBD2 (6 bases). This CDR3 has 15 residues. V was cut by 5 bases and J by 0 bases, with 12 bases left in between. Per the germline V gene, CDR1 is MDHEN and CDR2 is SYDVKM. The CDR3 nucleotides read TGTGCCAGCAGTCTAGCGAGACTTAGCACAGATACGCAGTATTTT. As protein: CASSLARLSTDTQYF.

The chain joins TRBV28 to TRBJ2-7, with D possibly matching TRBD1 (6 bases). CDR1 is MDHEN and CDR2 is SYDVKM in the germline V gene. The CDR3 consists of 15 residues. Trimming pared 1 base from V and 5 bases from J, leaving 15 bases between. CDR3 DNA sequence: TGTGCCAGCAGTTTATTTCGGCAGGGGTCCCACGAGCAGTACTTC. The encoded protein is CASSLFRQGSHEQYF.

The genes are TRBV28 and TRBJ2-5; TRBD1 matches at 8 bases. This CDR3 comprises 14 residues. The trim removed 3 bases at V and 6 bases at J, leaving 6 bases unmatched. The germline CDR1 and CDR2 sequences are MDHEN and SYDVKM. Here the CDR3 reads CASSFQGALKTQYF. The DNA for the CDR3 is TGTGCCAGCAGTTTTCAGGGGGCGTTAAAGACCCAGTACTTC. Full variable domain (rest looked up from reference TRBV28 and TRBJ2-5): DVKVTQSSRYLVKRTGEKVFLECVQDMDHENMFWYRQDPGLGLRLIYFSYDVKMKEKGDIPEGYSVSREKKERFSLILESASTNQTSMYLCASSFQGALKTQYFGPGTRLLVL.

The CDR3: CASSYGGPGNTIYF. The CDR3 nucleotides read TGTGCCAGCAGTTACGGGGGGCCTGGAAACACCATATATTTT. This chain links TRBV11-2 with TRBJ1-3; tentatively, D is TRBD1 (6 bases). Trimming removed 6 bases from V and 2 bases from J, with 11 bases in between. The CDR3 is 14 amino acids. The germline V gene encodes CDR1 SGHAT and CDR2 FQNNGV.

CDR3 region: CASSLEDRGREGTEAFF. DNA of the CDR3: TGTGCCAGCAGCTTAGAGGACAGGGGGCGAGAAGGAACTGAAGCTTTCTTT. The gene calls are TRBV7-9 and TRBJ1-1; TRBD1 agrees at 11 bases. After removal of 1 base from V and 5 bases from J, the junction contained 9 bases not matched to a gene. Looked up from germline, CDR1 is SEHNR and CDR2 is FQNEAQ (reference sequence). The length of the CDR3 is 17 residues.

The chain joins TRBV7-9 to TRBJ1-6, with D tentatively TRBD1 (5 bases). CDR3 length equals 14 residues. V lost 4 bases, J lost 12 bases, and 16 bases lay in between. Germline lookup yields CDR1 SEHNR and CDR2 FQNEAQ (reference sequence). The CDR3 sequence: CASSSVSRGGPLHF. CDR3 sequence (DNA): TGTGCCAGCAGCTCCGTGTCCCGGGGGGGACCCCTCCACTTT.

This sequence joins TRBV6-2 or TRBV6-3 and TRBJ2-1; D not resolved. Trimming took off 5 bases at V and 0 bases at J, with 8 bases between the two ends. The CDR3 has 14 residues. Germline V gene lookup returns CDR1 MNHEY and CDR2 SVGEGT. CDR3 bases: TGTGCCAGCAGTCTAGTAAGCTCCTACAATGAGCAGTTCTTC. Translating gives CASSLVSSYNEQFF.

There are a few counts of this clone. The chain carries TRBV11-2 and TRBJ2-7; 10 bases map to TRBD2. V was pared by 8 bases and J by 2 bases, with 3 bases of the junction left unmatched. The length of the CDR3 is 13 residues. Germline V gene data show CDR1 as SGHAT and CDR2 as FQNNGV. Written as DNA, the CDR3 is TGTGCCAGCCAAGGACTAGCGGCCTACGAGCAGTACTTC. Protein: CASQGLAAYEQYF. Full variable domain (remainder filled in from reference TRBV11-2 and TRBJ2-7): EAGVAQSPRYKIIEKRQSVAFWCNPISGHATLYWYQQILGQGPKLLIQFQNNGVVDDSQLPKDRFSAERLKGVDSTLKIQPAKLEDSAVYLCASQGLAAYEQYFGPGTRLTVT.

The chain carries TRBV7-9 and TRBJ2-1; weak D call: TRBD2 (5 bases). Trimming stripped 4 bases from V and 0 bases from J, with 16 bases between. The CDR3 consists of 17 residues. Germline loops: CDR1 SEHNR, CDR2 FQNEAQ (reference sequence). Here the CDR3 reads CASSSLASGSSYNEQFF. Here the CDR3 DNA reads TGTGCCAGCAGCTCCCTAGCATCGGGAAGCTCCTACAATGAGCAGTTCTTC.

The gene calls are TRBV28 and TRBJ2-7; maybe TRBD1 (6 bases). Per the germline V gene, CDR1 is MDHEN and CDR2 is SYDVKM. The CDR3 is made up of 13 amino acids. Trimming pared 3 bases from V and 7 bases from J, leaving 13 bases between. CDR3 sequence: CASSFWDTLEQYF. The CDR3 DNA reads TGTGCCAGCAGTTTCTGGGACACCCTAGAGCAGTACTTC.

The rearrangement uses TRBV21-1 and TRBJ2-5; the table names TRBD1, a call not compared with the DNA. TRBV21-1 is designated a pseudogene. The CDR3 has 15 residues. The CDR3 spells CASSREGARRETQYF. CDR3 in DNA: TGTGCCAGCAGCAGAGAGGGGGCAAGGAGAGAGACCCAGTACTTC.

The rearrangement links TRBV21-1 to TRBJ2-7; the tabulated D call, TRBD2, remains unverified against the DNA. TRBV21-1 is a pseudogene locus. CDR3 length equals 24 residues. CDR3 loop: CASSKGEGRNSTGTSGRAKNEQYF. CDR3 nucleotide sequence: TGTGCCAGCAGCAAAGGGGAAGGACGGAATTCTACCGGGACTAGCGGGAGGGCCAAGAACGAGCAGTACTTC.

Only a few counts were recorded for this clone. This chain connects TRBV18 to TRBJ1-1; the D gene is possibly TRBD1 (5 bases). Trimming took 3 bases from V and 3 from J, leaving 14 bases between them. This CDR3 is built from 15 residues. The germline gives CDR1 KGHSH, CDR2 LQKENI. CDR3 nucleotide sequence: TGTGCCAGCTCACCCATCGGTGGCAGGGACACTGAAGCTTTCTTT. It specifies CASSPIGGRDTEAFF.

The chain has TRBV7-2 and TRBJ2-3; the D gene is possibly TRBD1 (6 bases). CDR1 and CDR2 (germline): SGHTA, FQGNSA. The germline V and J ends were trimmed by 5 bases and 4 bases, with 10 bases remaining between them. This CDR3 is built from 13 residues. The CDR3 coding sequence is TGTGCCAGCAGCCAGCCAGGGGCAGATACGCAGTATTTT. It is translated as CASSQPGADTQYF. The full variable domain, completed using reference TRBV7-2 and TRBJ2-3, is GAGVSQSPSNKVTEKGKDVELRCDPISGHTALYWYRQSLGQGLEFLIYFQGNSAPDKSGLPSDRFSAERTGGSVSTLTIQRTQQEDSAVYLCASSQPGADTQYFGPGTRLTVL.

This clone was observed a few times. The chain has TRBV9 and TRBJ2-3; 8 positions agree with TRBD2. This CDR3 contains 15 residues. Germline V lookup: CDR1 SGDLS, CDR2 YYNGEE. V was pared by 2 bases and J by 4 bases, with 6 bases of the junction left unmatched. CDR3 nucleotide sequence: TGTGCCAGCAGCGTCGCCGGGACTAGGGCAGATACGCAGTATTTT. Translated, it gives CASSVAGTRADTQYF.

The chain couples TRBV19 to TRBJ1-1; possibly TRBD1 for D (5 bases). This CDR3 region has 14 residues. The V gene lost 7 bases and the J gene lost 1 base, with 13 bases spanning the gap. The germline CDR1 and CDR2 sequences are LNHDA and SQIVND (reference sequence). CDR3 sequence: CASIKGVRNTEAFF. CDR3 DNA sequence: TGTGCCAGTATCAAAGGGGTACGGAACACTGAAGCTTTCTTT.

V is TRBV27 and J is TRBJ2-1; D perhaps matches TRBD2 (6 bases). Per the germline V gene, CDR1 is MNHEY and CDR2 is SMNVEV (reference sequence). The CDR3 has 12 residues. Trimming stripped 8 bases from V and 6 bases from J, with 11 bases between. The CDR3 spells CASSRRANEQFF. Here the CDR3 DNA reads TGTGCCAGCTCTCGGAGGGCCAATGAGCAGTTCTTC.

In its sample, this clone was seen once. V usage is TRBV5-1 and J usage is TRBJ2-7; 10 nucleotides agree with TRBD1. Trimming removed 4 bases from V and 2 bases from J; junction bases left unmatched: 6. The V gene's germline CDR1 is SGHRS and CDR2 YFSETQ. The CDR3 runs to 15 residues. CDR3 nucleotides: TGCGCCAGCAGCCCAAGACAGGGGGCGGCCTACGAGCAGTACTTC. Its translation is CASSPRQGAAYEQYF.

The gene calls are TRBV6-5 and TRBJ1-1, with 7 bases that match TRBD1. This CDR3 region has 14 residues. V was clipped by 2 bases and J by 7 bases; unmatched bases: 7. Looked up from germline, CDR1 is MNHEY and CDR2 is SVGAGI. The CDR3 nucleotides read TGTGCCAGCAGTTACCGAGACAGGGCCGGTGAAGCTTTCTTT. The encoded protein is CASSYRDRAGEAFF.

The rearrangement links TRBV10-3 to TRBJ2-1, with D possibly TRBD2 on 6 matching bases. Trimming took off 9 bases at V and 6 bases at J, with 9 bases between the two ends. The germline V gene encodes CDR1 ENHRY and CDR2 SYGVKD. The CDR3 consists of 11 residues. The CDR3 DNA reads as TGTGCCATGGGACTGGGCAATGAGCAGTTCTTC. As protein: CAMGLGNEQFF.

This sequence joins TRBV6-5 and TRBJ1-1, with D unresolved. The CDR3 is 13 residues long. Trimming shortened V by 7 bases and J by 0 bases, and 9 bases separated the two germline ends. CDR1 MNHEY and CDR2 SVGAGI come from the germline V gene. CDR3: CASMEGLNTEAFF. The DNA for the CDR3 is TGTGCCAGCATGGAGGGTTTGAACACTGAAGCTTTCTTT.

This chain links TRBV18 with TRBJ1-1; possible D gene TRBD1, 6 bases. V was pared by 4 bases and J by 4 bases, with 13 bases between. The CDR3 runs 14 residues. The germline CDR1 and CDR2 sequences are KGHSH and LQKENI. The CDR3 bases are TGTGCCAGCTCACTTAGGACAGACAGCACTGAAGCTTTCTTT. Translated: CASSLRTDSTEAFF.

J is TRBJ1-6 and V is TRBV30; TRBD1 matches 7 bases. Germline V gene sequence: CDR1 GTSNPN, CDR2 SVGIG (reference sequence). CDR3 size: 14 residues. CDR3 region: CAWGWGQSNSPLHF. The CDR3 coding sequence is TGTGCTTGGGGGTGGGGACAGTCTAATTCACCCCTCCACTTT.

The V call is TRBV19, the J call TRBJ2-7; 9 nucleotides agree with TRBD2. The trim removed 5 bases at V and 0 bases at J, leaving 8 bases unmatched. Looked up from germline, CDR1 is LNHDA and CDR2 is SQIVND (reference sequence). The CDR3 consists of 16 residues. The CDR3, as DNA: TGTGCCAGTAGTGGTTCTGGGACTAGCAACTCCTACGAGCAGTACTTC. Encoded protein: CASSGSGTSNSYEQYF. The complete variable domain, with remaining parts taken from reference TRBV19 and TRBJ2-7, reads DGGITQSPKYLFRKEGQNVTLSCEQNLNHDAMYWYRQDPGQGLRLIYYSQIVNDFQKGDIAEGYSVSREKKESFPLTVTSAQKNPTAFYLCASSGSGTSNSYEQYFGPGTRLTVT.

The chain is built from TRBV7-9 and TRBJ2-5, with 8 bases lining up with TRBD2. The J segment lost 5 bases and the V segment lost 3 bases, leaving 11 bases of the junction unmatched. CDR3 size: 16 residues. Germline loops: CDR1 SEHNR, CDR2 FQNEAQ (reference sequence). The CDR3 DNA follows: TGTGCCAGCAGCTTTATAGCCCTAGCGGGTTTGGAGACCCAGTACTTC. It codes for CASSFIALAGLETQYF.

A word on this clone: The sample contains more than one DNA sequence encoding this CDR3. V is TRBV5-1 and J is TRBJ2-2, with 9 nucleotides matching TRBD1. With V trimmed by 4 bases and J by 5 bases, 3 bases remained unmatched. This CDR3 is 14 amino acids long. The germline V gene has CDR1 SGHRS and CDR2 YFSETQ. CDR3 nucleotides: TGCGCCAGCAGCACTGGACAGGGGACCGGGGAGCTGTTTTTT. Its translation is CASSTGQGTGELFF.